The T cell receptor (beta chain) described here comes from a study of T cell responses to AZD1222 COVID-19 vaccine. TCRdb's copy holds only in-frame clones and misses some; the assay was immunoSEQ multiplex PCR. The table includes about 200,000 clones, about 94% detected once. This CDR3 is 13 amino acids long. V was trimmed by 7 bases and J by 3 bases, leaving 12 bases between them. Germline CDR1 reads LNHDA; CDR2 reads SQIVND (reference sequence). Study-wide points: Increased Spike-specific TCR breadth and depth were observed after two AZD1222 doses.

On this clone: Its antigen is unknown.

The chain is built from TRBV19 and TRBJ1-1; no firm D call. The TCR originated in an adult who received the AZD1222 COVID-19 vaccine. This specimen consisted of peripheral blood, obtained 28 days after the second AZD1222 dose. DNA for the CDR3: TGTGCCAGTACGGGCAGAACACACACTGAAGCTTTCTTT. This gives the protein CASTGRTHTEAFF.